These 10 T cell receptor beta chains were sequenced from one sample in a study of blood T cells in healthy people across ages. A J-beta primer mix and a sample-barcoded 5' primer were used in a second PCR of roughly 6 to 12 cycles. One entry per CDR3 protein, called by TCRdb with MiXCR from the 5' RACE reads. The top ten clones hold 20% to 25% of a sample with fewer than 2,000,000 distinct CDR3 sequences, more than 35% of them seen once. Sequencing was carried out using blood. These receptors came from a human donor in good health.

The CDR3 is CASSLAGTNEGYEQYF. The CDR3 coding sequence is TGTGCCAGCAGCTTAGCAGGAACAAACGAGGGATACGAGCAGTACTTC. V and J are TRBV7-2 and TRBJ2-7; a weak D match, TRBD2 (5 bases). The CDR3 covers 16 residues. V dropped 0 bases and J dropped 4 bases, with 16 bases sitting between them. Germline V gene data show CDR1 as SGHTA and CDR2 as FQGNSA.

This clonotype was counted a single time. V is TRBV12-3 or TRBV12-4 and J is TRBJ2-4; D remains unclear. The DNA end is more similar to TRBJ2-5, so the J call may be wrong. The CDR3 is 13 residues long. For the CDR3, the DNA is TGTGCCAGCAGGTTTATAAGGCAAGAGACCCAGTACTTC. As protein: CASRFIRQETQYF.

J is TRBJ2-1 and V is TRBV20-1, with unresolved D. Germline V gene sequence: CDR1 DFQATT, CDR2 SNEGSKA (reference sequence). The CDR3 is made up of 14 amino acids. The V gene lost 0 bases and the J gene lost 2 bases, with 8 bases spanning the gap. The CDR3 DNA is TGCAGTGCTAGAGATCTAACAGCCTACAATGAGCAGTTCTTC. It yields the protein CSARDLTAYNEQFF.

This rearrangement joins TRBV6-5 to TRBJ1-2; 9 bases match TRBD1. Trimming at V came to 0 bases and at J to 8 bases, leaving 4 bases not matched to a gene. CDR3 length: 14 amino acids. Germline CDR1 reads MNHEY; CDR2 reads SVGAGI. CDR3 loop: CASSYSQGAWGYTF. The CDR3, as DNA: TGTGCCAGCAGTTACTCACAGGGGGCTTGGGGCTACACCTTC.

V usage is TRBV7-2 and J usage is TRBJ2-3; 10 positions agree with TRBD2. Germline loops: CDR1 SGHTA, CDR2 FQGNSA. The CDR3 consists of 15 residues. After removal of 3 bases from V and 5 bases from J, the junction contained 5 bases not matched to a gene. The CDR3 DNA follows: TGTGCCAGCAGCTTCAGCGGGGGGGATGGAGATACGCAGTATTTT. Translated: CASSFSGGDGDTQYF.

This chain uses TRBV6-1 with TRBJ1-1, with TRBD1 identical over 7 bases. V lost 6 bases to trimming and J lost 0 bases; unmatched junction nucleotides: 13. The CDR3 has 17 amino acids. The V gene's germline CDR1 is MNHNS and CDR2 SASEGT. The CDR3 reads CASSQPGTAVMNTEAFF. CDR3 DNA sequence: TGTGCCAGCAGCCAGCCCGGGACAGCTGTTATGAACACTGAAGCTTTCTTT.

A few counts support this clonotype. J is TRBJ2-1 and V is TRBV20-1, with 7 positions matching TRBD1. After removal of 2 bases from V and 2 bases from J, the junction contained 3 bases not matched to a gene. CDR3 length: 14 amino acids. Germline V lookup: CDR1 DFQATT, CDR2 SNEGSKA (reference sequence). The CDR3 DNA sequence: TGCAGTGCTAGAAGGGACAGACCCTACAATGAGCAGTTCTTC. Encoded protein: CSARRDRPYNEQFF.

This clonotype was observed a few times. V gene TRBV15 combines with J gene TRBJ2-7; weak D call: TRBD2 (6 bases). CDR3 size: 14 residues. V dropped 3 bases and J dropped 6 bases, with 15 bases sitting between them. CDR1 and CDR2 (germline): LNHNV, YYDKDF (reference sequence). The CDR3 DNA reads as TGTGCCACCAGCAGGGATTCCCTAGCGTCCGAGCAGTACTTC. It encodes CATSRDSLASEQYF.

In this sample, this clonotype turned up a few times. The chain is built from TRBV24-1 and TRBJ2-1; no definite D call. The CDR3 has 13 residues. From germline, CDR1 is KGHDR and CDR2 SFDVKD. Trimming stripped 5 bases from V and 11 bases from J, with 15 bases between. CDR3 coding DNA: TGTGCCACCAGTGTCTTGTCCAGTACTAAGCAGTTCTTC. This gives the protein CATSVLSSTKQFF.

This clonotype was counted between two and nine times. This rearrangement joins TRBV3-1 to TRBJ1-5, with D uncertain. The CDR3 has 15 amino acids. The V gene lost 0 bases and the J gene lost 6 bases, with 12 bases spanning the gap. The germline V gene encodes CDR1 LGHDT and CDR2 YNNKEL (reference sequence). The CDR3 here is CASSQDRPFGQPQHF. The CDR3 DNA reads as TGTGCCAGCAGCCAAGATAGGCCGTTTGGTCAGCCCCAGCATTTT.